Reported below is one T cell receptor (beta chain). Its antigen is as yet unknown. Vbeta (60) and Jbeta (13) primers were used in the PCR. Data came from immunoSEQ multiplex PCR; TCRdb stores just in-frame clones and leaves some out. The sample lists about 110,000 clones, nearly 80% occurring once. These data are taken from a study of cytomegalovirus exposure and HLA in healthy donors. Overall study results and limits: A highly shared variant cluster was judged a likely technical artifact.

Germline assignment: CDR1 SGHTA and CDR2 FQGNSA. The V end was cut by 0 bases, the J end by 11 bases, with 10 bases between. The CDR3 has 12 residues. The rearrangement links TRBV7-2 to TRBJ1-2; D remains unclear. The sequenced sample consisted of PBMCs. The TCR originated in a woman in her twenties or thirties in good health and CMV-seronegative. The CDR3 nucleotides read TGTGCCAGCAGCTTAGCCCGCCAGCGGTACACCTTC. It translates to CASSLARQRYTF.